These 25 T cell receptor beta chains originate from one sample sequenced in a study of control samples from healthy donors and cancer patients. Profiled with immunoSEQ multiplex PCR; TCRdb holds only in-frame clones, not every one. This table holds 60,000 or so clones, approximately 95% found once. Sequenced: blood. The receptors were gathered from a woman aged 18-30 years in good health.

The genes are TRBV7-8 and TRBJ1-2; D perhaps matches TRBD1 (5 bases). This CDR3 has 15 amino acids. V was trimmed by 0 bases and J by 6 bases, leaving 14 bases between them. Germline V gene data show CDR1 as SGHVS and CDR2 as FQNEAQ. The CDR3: CASSLAGRGDHGYTF. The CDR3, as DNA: TGTGCCAGCAGCTTAGCGGGAAGGGGAGATCATGGCTACACCTTC.

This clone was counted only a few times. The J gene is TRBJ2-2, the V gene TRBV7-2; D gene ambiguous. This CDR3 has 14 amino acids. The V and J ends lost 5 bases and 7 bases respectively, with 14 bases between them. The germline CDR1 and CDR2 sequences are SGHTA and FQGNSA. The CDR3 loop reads CASSPQADGGELFF. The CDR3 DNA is TGTGCCAGCAGCCCCCAGGCGGACGGCGGGGAGCTGTTTTTT.

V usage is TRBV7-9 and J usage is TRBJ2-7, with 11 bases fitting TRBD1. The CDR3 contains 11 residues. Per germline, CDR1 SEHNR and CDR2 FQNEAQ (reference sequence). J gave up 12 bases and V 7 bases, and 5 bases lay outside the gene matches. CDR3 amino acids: CASIGTGGSYF. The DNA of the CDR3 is TGTGCCAGCATAGGGACAGGGGGTTCGTACTTC. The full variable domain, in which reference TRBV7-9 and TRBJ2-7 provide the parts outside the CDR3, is DTGVSQNPRHKITKRGQNVTFRCDPISEHNRLYWYRQTLGQGPEFLTYFQNEAQLEKSRLLSDRFSAERPKGSFSTLEIQRTEQGDSAMYLCASIGTGGSYFGPGTRLTVT.

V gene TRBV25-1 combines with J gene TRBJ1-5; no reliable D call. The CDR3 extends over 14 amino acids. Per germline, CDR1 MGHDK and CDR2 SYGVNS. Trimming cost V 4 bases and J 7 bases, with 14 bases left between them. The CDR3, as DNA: TGTGCCAGCAGTGTCTCGGGGTCTTCCCAGCCCCAGCATTTT. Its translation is CASSVSGSSQPQHF.

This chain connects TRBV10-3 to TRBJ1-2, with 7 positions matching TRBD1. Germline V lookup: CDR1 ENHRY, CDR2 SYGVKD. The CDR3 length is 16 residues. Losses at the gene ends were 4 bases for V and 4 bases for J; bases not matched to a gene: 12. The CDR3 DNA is TGTGCCATCAGTGGCCCCGGACAGGATTCACTCTATGGCTACACCTTC. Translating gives CAISGPGQDSLYGYTF.

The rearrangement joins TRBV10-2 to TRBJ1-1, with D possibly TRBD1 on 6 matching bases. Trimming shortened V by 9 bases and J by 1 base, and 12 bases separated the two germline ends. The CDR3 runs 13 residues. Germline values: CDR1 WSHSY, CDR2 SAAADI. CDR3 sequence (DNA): TGCGCCAGTCGGACAGCTGAGAACACTGAAGCTTTCTTT. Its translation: CASRTAENTEAFF.

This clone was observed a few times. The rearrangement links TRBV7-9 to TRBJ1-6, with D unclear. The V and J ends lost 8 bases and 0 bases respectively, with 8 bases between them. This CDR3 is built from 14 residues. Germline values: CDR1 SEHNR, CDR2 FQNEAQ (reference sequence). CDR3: CASGRSSYNSPLHF. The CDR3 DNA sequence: TGTGCCAGCGGCCGAAGCTCCTATAATTCACCCCTCCACTTT. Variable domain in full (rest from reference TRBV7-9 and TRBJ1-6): DTGVSQNPRHKITKRGQNVTFRCDPISEHNRLYWYRQTLGQGPEFLTYFQNEAQLEKSRLLSDRFSAERPKGSFSTLEIQRTEQGDSAMYLCASGRSSYNSPLHFGNGTRLTVT.

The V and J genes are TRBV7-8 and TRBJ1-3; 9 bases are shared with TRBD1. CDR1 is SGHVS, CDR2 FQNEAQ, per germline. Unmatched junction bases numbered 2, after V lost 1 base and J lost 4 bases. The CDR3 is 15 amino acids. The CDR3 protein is CASSLDRGLGNTIYF. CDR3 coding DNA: TGTGCCAGCAGCTTAGACAGGGGGCTCGGAAACACCATATATTTT. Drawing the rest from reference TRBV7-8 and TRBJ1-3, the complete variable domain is GAGVSQSPRYKVAKRGQDVALRCDPISGHVSLFWYQQALGQGPEFLTYFQNEAQLDKSGLPSDRFFAERPEGSVSTLKIQRTQQEDSAVYLCASSLDRGLGNTIYFGEGSWLTVV.

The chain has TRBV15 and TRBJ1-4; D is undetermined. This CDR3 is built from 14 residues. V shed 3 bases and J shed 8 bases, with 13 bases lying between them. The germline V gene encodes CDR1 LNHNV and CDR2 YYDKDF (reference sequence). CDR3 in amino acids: CATSRDQVREKLFF. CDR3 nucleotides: TGTGCCACCAGCAGGGACCAGGTCCGGGAAAAACTGTTTTTT.

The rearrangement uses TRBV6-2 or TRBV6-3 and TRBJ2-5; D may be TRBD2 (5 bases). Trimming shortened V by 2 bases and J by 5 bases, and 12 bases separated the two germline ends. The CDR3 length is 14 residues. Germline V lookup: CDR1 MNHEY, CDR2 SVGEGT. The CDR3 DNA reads TGTGCCAGCAGTTACACGGACTGGGTTGAGACCCAGTACTTC. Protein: CASSYTDWVETQYF.

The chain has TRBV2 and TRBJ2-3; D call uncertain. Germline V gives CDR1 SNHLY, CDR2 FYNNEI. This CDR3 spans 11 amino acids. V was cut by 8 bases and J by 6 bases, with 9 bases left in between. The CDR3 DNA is TGTGCCAGCGGAATTACGGATACGCAGTATTTT. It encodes CASGITDTQYF.

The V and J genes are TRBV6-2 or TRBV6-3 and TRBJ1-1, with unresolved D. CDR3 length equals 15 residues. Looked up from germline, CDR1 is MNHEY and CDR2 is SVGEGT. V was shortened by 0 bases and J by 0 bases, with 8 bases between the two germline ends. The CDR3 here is CASSYSGSMNTEAFF. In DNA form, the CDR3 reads TGTGCCAGCAGTTACTCGGGCAGCATGAACACTGAAGCTTTCTTT.

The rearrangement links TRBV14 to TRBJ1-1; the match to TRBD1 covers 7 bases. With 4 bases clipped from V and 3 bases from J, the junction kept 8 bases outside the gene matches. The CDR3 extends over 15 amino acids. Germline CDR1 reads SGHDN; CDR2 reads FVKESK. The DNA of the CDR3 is TGTGCCAGCAGCCCCCTGACAGGGAGGGACACTGAAGCTTTCTTT. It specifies CASSPLTGRDTEAFF. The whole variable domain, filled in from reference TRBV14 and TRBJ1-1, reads EAGVTQFPSHSVIEKGQTVTLRCDPISGHDNLYWYRRVMGKEIKFLLHFVKESKQDESGMPNNRFLAERTGGTYSTLKVQPAELEDSGVYFCASSPLTGRDTEAFFGQGTRLTVV.

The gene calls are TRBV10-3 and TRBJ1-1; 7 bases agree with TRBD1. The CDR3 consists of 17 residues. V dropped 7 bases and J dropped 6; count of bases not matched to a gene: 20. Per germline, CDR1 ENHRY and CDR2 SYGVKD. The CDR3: CAIKGTEKGGGRAEAFF. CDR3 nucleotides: TGTGCCATCAAAGGAACAGAGAAAGGGGGCGGGCGCGCTGAAGCTTTCTTT.

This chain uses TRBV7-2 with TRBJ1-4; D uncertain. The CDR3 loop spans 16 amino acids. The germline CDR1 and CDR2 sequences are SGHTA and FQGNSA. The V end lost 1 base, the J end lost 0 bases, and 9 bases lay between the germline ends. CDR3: CASSLVGRATNEKLFF. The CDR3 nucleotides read TGTGCCAGCAGCTTAGTGGGGAGGGCAACTAATGAAAAACTGTTTTTT.

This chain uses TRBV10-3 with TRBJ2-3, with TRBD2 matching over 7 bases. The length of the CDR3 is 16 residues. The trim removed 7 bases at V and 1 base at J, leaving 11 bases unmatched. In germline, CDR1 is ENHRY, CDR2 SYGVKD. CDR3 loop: CAITAEGGVGTDTQYF. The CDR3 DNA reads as TGTGCCATCACCGCCGAGGGAGGGGTTGGCACAGATACGCAGTATTTT.

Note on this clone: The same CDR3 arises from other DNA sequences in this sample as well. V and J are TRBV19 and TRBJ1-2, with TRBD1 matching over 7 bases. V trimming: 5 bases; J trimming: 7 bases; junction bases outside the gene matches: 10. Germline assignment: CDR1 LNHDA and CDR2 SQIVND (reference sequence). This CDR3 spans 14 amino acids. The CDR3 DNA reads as TGTGCCAGTAGTTCGACAGGGAGGGACAGTGGCTACACCTTC. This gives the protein CASSSTGRDSGYTF.

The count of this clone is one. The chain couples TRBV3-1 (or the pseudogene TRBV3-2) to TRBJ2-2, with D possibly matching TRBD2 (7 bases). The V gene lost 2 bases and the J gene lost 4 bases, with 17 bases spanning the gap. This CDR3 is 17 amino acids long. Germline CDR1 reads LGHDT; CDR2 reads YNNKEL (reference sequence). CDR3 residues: CASSQPAGRGPTGELFF. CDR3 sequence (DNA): TGTGCCAGCAGCCAACCCGCCGGGCGGGGGCCCACCGGGGAGCTGTTTTTT.

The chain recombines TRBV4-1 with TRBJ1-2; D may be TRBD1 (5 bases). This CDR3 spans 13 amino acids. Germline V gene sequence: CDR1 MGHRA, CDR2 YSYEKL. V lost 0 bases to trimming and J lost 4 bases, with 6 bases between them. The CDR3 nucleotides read TGCGCCAGCAGCCAAGAGGGGCTCTATGGCTACACCTTC. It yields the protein CASSQEGLYGYTF.

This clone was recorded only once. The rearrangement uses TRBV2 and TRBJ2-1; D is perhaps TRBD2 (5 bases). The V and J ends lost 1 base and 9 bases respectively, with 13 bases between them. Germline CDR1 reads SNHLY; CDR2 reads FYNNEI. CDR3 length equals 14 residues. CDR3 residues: CASSEGARAIEQFF. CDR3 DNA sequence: TGTGCCAGCAGTGAAGGAGCGAGGGCGATTGAGCAGTTCTTC.

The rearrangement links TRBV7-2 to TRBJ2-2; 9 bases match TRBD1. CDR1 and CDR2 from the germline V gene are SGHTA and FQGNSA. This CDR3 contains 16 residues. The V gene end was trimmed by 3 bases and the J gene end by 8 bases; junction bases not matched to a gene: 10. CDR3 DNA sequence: TGTGCCAGCAGCTTTACCGGGACAGGGTTTAAGGGGGAGCTGTTTTTT. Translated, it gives CASSFTGTGFKGELFF.

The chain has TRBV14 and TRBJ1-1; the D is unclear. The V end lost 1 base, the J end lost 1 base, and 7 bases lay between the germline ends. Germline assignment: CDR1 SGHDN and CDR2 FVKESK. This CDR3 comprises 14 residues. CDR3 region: CASSQVWGNTEAFF. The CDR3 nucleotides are TGTGCCAGCAGCCAAGTCTGGGGGAACACTGAAGCTTTCTTT.

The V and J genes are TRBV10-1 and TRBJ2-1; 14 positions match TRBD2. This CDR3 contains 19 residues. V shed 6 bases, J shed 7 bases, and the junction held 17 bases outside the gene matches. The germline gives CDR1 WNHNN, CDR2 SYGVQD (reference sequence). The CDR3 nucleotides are TGCGCCAGCAGGAATTTTTCACTGACTAGCGGGGGGGCCTCGAATGAGCAGTTCTTC. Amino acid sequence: CASRNFSLTSGGASNEQFF.

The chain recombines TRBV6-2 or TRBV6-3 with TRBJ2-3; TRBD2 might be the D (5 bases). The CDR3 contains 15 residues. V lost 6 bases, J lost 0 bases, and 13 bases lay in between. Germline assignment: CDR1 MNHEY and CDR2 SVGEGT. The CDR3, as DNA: TGTGCCAGCAGCTCGCTAGCAGCTAGCACAGATACGCAGTATTTT. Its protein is CASSSLAASTDTQYF.

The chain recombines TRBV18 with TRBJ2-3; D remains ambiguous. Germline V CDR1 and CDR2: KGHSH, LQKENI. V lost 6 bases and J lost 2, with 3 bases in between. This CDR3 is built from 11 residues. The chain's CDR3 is CASSYTDTQYF. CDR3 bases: TGTGCCAGCTCGTACACAGATACGCAGTATTTT.